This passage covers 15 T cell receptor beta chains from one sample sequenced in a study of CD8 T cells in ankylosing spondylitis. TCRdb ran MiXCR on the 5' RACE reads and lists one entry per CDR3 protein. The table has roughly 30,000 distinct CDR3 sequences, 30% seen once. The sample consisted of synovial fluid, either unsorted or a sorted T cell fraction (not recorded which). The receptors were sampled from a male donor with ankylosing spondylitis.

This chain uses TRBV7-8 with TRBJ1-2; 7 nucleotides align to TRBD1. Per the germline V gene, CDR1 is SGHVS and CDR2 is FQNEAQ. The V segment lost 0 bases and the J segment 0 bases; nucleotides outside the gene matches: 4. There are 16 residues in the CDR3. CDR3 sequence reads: CASSLAGGEANYGYTF. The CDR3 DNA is TGTGCCAGCAGCTTAGCAGGGGGCGAAGCTAACTATGGCTACACCTTC.

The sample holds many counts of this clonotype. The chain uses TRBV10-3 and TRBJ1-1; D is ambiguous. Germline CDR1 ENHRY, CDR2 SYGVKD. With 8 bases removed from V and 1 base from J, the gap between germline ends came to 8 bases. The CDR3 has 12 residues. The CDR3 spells CAIHDGNTEAFF. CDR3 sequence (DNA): TGTGCCATCCATGACGGGAACACTGAAGCTTTCTTT.

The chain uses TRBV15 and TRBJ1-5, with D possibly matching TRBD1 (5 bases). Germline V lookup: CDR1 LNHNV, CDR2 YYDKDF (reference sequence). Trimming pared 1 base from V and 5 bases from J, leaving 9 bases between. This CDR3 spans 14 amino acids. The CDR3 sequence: CATSRGDDDQPQHF. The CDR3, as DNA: TGTGCCACCAGCAGAGGGGACGACGATCAGCCCCAGCATTTT. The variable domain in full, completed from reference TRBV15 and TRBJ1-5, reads DAMVIQNPRYQVTQFGKPVTLSCSQTLNHNVMYWYQQKSSQAPKLLFHYYDKDFNNEADTPDNFQSRRPNTSFCFLDIRSPGLGDTAMYLCATSRGDDDQPQHFGDGTRLSIL.

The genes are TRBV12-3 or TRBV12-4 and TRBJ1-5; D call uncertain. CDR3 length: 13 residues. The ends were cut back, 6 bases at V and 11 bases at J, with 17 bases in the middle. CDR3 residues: CASSPTAIGAQHF. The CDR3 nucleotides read TGTGCCAGCAGCCCTACCGCCATCGGGGCCCAGCATTTT.

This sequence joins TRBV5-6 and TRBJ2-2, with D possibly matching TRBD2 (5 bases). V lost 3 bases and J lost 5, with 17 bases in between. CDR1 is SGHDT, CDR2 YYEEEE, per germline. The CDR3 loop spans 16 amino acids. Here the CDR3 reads CASSSGIICRTGELFF. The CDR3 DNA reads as TGTGCCAGCAGCTCCGGGATCATCTGCAGGACCGGGGAGCTGTTTTTT.

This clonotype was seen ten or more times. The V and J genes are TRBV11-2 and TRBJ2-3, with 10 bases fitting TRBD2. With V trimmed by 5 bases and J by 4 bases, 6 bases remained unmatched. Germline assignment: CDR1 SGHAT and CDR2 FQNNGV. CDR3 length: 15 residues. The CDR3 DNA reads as TGTGCCAGCAGCCCGACTAGCGGGCCCTCAGATACGCAGTATTTT. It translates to CASSPTSGPSDTQYF.

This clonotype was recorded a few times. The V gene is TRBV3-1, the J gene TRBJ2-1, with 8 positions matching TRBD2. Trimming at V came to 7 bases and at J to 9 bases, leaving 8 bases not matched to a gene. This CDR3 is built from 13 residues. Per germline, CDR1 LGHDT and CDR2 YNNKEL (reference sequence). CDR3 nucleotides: TGTGCCAGCACTGTAGGTGCGGGAGGTGAGCAGTTCTTC. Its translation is CASTVGAGGEQFF.

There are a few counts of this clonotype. CDR3 amino acids: CASSEAPEEYV. The CDR3 coding sequence is TGTGCCAGCAGTGAGGCCCCGGAGGAGTACGTC. The chain has TRBV2 and TRBJ2-7, with a possible D match to TRBD2 (5 bases). The CDR3 contains 11 residues. CDR1 is SNHLY, CDR2 FYNNEI, per germline. The ends were cut back, 3 bases at V and 11 bases at J, with 11 bases in the middle.

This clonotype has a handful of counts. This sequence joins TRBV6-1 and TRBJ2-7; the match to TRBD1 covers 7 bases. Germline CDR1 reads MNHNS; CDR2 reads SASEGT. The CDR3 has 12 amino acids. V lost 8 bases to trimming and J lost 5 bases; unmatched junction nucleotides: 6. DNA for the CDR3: TGTGCCAGCGTTGACAGGGACAACGAGCAGTACTTC. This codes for CASVDRDNEQYF.

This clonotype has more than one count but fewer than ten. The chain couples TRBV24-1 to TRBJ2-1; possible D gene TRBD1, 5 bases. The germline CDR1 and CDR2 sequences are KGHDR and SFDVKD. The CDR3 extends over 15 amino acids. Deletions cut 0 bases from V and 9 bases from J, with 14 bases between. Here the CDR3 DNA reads TGTGCCACCAGTGATTTGCCGGACACGGACGCTGAGCAGTTCTTC. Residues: CATSDLPDTDAEQFF.

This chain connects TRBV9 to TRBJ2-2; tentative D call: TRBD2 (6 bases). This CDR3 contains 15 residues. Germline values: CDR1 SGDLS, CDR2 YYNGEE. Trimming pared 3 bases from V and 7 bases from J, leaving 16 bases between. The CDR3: CASSEGLAEFGELFF. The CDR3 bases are TGTGCCAGCAGCGAGGGACTCGCGGAGTTCGGGGAGCTGTTTTTT.

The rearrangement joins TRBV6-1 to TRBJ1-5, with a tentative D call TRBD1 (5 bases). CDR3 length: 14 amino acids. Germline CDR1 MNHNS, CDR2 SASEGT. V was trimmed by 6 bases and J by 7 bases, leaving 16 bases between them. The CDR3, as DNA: TGTGCCAGCAGGGGACTGTTCGGCAGCCAGCCCCAGCATTTT. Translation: CASRGLFGSQPQHF.

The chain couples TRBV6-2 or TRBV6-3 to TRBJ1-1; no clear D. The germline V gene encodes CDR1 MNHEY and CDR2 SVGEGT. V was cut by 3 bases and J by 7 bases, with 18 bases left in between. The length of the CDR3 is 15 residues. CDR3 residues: CASSYNFPGWNEAFF. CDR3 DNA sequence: TGTGCCAGCAGTTATAACTTTCCCGGATGGAATGAAGCTTTCTTT.

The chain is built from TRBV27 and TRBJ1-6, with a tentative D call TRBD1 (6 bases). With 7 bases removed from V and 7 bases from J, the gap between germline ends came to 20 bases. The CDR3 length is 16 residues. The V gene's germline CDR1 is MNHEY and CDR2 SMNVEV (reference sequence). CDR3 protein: CASKKFHRELNSPLHF. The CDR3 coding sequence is TGTGCCAGCAAAAAGTTCCACAGGGAGTTGAATTCACCCCTCCACTTT.

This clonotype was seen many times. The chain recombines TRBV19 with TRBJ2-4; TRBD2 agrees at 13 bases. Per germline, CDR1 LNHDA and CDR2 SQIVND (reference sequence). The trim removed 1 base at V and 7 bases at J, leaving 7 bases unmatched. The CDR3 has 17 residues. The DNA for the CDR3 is TGTGCCAGTAGTATAGCACTAGCGGGAGGGCCGGTGAACATTCAGTACTTC. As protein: CASSIALAGGPVNIQYF.